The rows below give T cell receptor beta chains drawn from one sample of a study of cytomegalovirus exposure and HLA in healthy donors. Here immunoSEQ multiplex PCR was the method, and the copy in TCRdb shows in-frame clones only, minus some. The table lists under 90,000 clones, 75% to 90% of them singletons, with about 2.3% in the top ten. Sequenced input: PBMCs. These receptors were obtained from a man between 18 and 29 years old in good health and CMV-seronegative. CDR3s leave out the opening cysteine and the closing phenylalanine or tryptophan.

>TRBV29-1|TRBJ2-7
SVLLLAGERPSSYEQY
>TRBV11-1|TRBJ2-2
ASSLHPPGLETGELF
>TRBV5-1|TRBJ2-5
ASSLRETQY
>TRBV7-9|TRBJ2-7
AIGQGVNYEQY
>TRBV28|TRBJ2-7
ASGLTGGLFEQY
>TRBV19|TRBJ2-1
ASSRGPSGRDYNEQF
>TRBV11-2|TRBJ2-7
ASRGGRDSYEQY
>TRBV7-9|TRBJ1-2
ASSQGTGVSIINYGYT
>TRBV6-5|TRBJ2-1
ASSWSGNGDEQF
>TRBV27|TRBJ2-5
ASSTTLAATGEQY
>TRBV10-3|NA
AVLGREEFYEQY
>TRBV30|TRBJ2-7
AWSVRRGGYEQY
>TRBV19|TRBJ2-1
ASSIVASSLYNEQF
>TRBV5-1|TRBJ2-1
ASSLGPSGYNEQF
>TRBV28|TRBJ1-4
ASSRTGGGGEKLF
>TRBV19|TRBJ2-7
ASSIDLTGLLAGGPQY
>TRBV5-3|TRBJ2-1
ARSHTGFLSYNEQF
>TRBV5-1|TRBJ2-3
ASSYTQGWGTDTQY
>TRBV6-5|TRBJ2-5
ASSYGREVNQETQY
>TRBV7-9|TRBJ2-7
AGSRGLADYEQY
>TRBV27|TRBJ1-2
ASSPTDTGTGYGYT
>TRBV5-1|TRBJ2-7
ASSPSGPEGPYEQY
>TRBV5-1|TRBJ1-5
ASSPGTSNQPQH
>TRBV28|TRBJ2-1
ASSLKPIGNEQF
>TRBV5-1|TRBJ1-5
ASSLVPQGSVSQPQH
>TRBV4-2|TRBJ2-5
ASSQPLGDSGRETQY
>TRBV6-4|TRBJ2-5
ASSQGTSGDQETQY
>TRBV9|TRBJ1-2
ASSSGVGMGYT
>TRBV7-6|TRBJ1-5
ASSLGTGHQPQH
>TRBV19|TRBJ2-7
ASSAAGGRYEQY